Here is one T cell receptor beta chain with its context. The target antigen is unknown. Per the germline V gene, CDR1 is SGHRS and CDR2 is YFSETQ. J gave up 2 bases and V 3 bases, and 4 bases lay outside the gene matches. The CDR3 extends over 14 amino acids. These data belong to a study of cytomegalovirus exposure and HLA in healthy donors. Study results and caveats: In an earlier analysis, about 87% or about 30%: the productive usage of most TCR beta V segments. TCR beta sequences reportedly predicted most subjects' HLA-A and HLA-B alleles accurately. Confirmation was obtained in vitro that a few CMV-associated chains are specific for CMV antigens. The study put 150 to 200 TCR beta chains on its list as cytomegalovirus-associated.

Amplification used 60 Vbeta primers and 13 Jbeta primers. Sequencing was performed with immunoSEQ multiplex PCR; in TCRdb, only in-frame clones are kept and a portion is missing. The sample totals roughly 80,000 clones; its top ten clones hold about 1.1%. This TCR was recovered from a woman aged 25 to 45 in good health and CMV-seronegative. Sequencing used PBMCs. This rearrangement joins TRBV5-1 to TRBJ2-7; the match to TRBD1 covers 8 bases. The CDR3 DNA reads TGCGCCAGCAGCTGGGGGACAGGAGCCTACGAGCAGTACTTC. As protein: CASSWGTGAYEQYF. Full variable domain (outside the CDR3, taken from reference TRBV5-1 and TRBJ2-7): KAGVTQTPRYLIKTRGQQVTLSCSPISGHRSVSWYQQTPGQGLQFLFEYFSETQRNKGNFPGRFSGRQFSNSRSEMNVSTLELGDSALYLCASSWGTGAYEQYFGPGTRLTVT.